The clone carrying this T cell receptor beta chain was recorded many times. As yet, its antigen is unknown. This record comes from a study of early T cells in non-severe SARS-CoV-2 infection. Study-level findings and limits: Anti-spike CD8 specificities were favored by VDJdb matching, whose results missed private and CD4 specificities.

The CDR3 is 13 residues long. The germline V and J ends were trimmed by 2 bases and 7 bases, with 8 bases remaining between them. Attachment of unique molecular identifiers to individual cDNA molecules was performed. Each CDR3 protein gets one entry after TCRdb re-called the 5' RACE reads with MiXCR. This table has 30,000 or so distinct CDR3 sequences, 6.6% appearing once. The specimen was whole blood. The chain combines TRBV12-3 or TRBV12-4 with TRBJ2-2, with unresolved D. The TCR comes from an adult who was a healthcare worker with PCR-confirmed SARS-CoV-2 infection or an uninfected control (not recorded which). In nucleotides, the CDR3 is TGTGCCAGCAGTTTACTCATGAACGGGGAGCTGTTTTTT. Its translation is CASSLLMNGELFF.